What follows describes a single T cell receptor (beta chain). This sample was included in a study of CD8 T cells in Susac syndrome. Reverse transcription used about 0.45 to 1 ug RNA and random hexamers. TCRdb processed the immunoSEQ multiplex PCR reads anew with MiXCR; each CDR3 protein has one entry. The sample has about 210,000 distinct CDR3 sequences, roughly 96% seen once. Germline V gene sequence: CDR1 SQVTM, CDR2 ANQGSEA. The CDR3 contains 13 residues. With V trimmed by 7 bases and J by 8 bases, 11 bases remained unmatched. The sample consisted of CD4+ T cells from PBMCs. The chain couples TRBV29-1 to TRBJ2-1, with 7 bases identical to TRBD2. This clonotype originated in a human donor with multiple sclerosis. CDR3 region: CSGLGTKLDEQFF. The CDR3 DNA sequence: TGCAGCGGATTAGGGACTAAACTCGATGAGCAGTTCTTC.